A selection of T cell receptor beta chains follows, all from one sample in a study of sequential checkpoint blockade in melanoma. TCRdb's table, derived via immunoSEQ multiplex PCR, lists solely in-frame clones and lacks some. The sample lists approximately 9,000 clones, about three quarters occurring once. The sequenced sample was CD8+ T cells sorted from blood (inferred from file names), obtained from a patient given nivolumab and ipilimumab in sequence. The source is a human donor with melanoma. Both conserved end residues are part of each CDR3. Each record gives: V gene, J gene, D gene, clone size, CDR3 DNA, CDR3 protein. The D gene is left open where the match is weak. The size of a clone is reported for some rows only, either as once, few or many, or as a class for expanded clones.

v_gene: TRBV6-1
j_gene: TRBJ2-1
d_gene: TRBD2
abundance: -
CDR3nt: TGTGCCAGCAGTCGGGAGGACCCACCCTACAATGAGCAGTTCTTC
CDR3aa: CASSREDPPYNEQFF

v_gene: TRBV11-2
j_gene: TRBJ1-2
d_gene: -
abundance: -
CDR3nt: TGTGCCAGCAGCTTAGGCGGGGATGGCTACACCTTC
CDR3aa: CASSLGGDGYTF

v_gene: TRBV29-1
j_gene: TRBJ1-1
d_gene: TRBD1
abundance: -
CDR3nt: TGCAGCGTTGAAGGAAGGCTCACAGGGGGCGAAAGCACTGAAGCTTTCTTT
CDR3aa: CSVEGRLTGGESTEAFF

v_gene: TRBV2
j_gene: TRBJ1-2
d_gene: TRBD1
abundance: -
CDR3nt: TGTGCCAGCAGTGATCGAACCTCGAGACAGGGAGGTGGCTACACCTTC
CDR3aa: CASSDRTSRQGGGYTF

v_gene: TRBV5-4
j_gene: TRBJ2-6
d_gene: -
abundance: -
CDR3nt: TGTGCCAGCAGCTTGCGGGAGTACTCTGGGGCCAACGTCCTGACTTTC
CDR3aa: CASSLREYSGANVLTF

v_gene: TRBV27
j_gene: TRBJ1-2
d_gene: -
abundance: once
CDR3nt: TGTGCCAGCGCGAGGAATGCTAACTATGGCTACACCTTC
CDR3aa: CASARNANYGYTF

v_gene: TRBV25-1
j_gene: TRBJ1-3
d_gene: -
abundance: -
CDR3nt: TGTGCCAGCAGTGAATATGACCGGGTTGCTGGAAACACCATATATTTT
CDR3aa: CASSEYDRVAGNTIYF

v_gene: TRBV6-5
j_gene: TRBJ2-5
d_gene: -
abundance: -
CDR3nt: TGTGCCAGCAGTTACCCTCATCAGGGGAAGGTAGAGACCCAGTACTTC
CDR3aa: CASSYPHQGKVETQYF

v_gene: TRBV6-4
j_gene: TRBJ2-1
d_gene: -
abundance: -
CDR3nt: TGTGCCAGCAGTGACTCGAAGCAGGGGCCTCGTAAATACAATGAGCAGTTCTTC
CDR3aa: CASSDSKQGPRKYNEQFF

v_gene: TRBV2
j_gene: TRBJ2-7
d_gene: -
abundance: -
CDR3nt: TGTGCCAGCAGCGGAGGATACGAGCAGTACTTC
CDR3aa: CASSGGYEQYF